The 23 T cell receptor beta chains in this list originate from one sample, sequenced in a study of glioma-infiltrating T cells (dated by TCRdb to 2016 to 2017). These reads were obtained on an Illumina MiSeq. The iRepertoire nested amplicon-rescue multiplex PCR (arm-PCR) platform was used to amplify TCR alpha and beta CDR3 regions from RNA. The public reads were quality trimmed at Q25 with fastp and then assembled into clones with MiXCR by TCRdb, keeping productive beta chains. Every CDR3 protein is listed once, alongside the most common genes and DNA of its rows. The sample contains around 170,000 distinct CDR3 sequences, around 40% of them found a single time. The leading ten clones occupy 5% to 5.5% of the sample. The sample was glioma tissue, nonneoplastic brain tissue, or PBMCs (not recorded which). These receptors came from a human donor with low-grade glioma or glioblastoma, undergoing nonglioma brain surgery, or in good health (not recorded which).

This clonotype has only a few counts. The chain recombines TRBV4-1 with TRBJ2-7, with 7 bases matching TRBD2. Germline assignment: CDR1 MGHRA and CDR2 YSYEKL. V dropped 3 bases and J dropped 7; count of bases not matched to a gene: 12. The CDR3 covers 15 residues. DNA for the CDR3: TGCGCCAGCAGCCAGATGCGGGAGCCCCCGGGAGAGCAGTACTTC. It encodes CASSQMREPPGEQYF.

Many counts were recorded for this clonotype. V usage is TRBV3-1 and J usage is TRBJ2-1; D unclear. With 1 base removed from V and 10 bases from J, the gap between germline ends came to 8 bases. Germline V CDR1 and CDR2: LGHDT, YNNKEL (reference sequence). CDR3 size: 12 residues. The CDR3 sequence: CASSQGPPEQFF. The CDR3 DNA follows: TGTGCCAGCAGCCAAGGGCCCCCCGAGCAGTTCTTC.

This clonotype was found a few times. The CDR3: CASSFEAGPLHF. In DNA form, the CDR3 reads TGTGCCAGCAGCTTTGAAGCCGGACCCCTCCACTTT. The gene calls are TRBV7-9 and TRBJ1-6; D gene ambiguous. There are 12 residues in the CDR3. Trimming stripped 3 bases from V and 12 bases from J, with 9 bases between. Germline assignment: CDR1 SEHNR and CDR2 FQNEAQ (reference sequence).

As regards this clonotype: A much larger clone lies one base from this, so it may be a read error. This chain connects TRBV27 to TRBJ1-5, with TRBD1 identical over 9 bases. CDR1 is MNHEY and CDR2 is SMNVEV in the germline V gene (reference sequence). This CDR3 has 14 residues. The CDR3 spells CASRPTGGWEPEHF. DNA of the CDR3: TGTGCCAGCAGGCCCACAGGGGGCTGGGAGCCCGAGCATTTT.

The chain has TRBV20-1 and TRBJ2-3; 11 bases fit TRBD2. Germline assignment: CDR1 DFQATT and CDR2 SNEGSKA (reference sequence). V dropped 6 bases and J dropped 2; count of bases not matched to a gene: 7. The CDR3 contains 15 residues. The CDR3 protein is CSATRLAGNTDTQYF. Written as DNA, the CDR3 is TGCAGTGCGACGAGACTAGCGGGGAACACAGATACGCAGTATTTT.

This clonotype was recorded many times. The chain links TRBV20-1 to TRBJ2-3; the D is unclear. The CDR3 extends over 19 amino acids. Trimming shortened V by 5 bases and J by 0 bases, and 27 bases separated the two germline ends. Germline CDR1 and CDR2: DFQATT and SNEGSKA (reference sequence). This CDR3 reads CSASSHIPTRDESTDTQYF. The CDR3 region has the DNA TGCAGTGCTTCTTCCCATATCCCGACTCGCGACGAAAGCACAGATACGCAGTATTTT.

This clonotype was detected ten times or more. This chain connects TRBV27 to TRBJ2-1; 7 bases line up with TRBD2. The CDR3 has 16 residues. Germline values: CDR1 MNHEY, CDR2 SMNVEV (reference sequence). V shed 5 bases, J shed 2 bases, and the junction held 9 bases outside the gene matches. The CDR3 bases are TGTGCCAGCAGTCGCTCTAGCGGACTCGCCTACAATGAGCAGTTCTTC. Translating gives CASSRSSGLAYNEQFF.

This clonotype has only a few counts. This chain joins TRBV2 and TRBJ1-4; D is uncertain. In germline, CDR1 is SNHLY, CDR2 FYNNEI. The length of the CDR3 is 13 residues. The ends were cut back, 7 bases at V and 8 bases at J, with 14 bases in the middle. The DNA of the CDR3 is TGTGCCAGCACTAGAGAGGCGGAGGAAAAACTGTTTTTT. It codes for CASTREAEEKLFF.

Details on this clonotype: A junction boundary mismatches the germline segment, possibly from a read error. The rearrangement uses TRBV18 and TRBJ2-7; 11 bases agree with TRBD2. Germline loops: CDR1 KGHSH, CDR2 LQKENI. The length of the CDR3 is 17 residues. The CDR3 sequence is CATSPTGLAVPSYEQYF. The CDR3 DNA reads TGTGCCACCTCACCTACGGGACTAGCGGTACCCTCCTACGAGCAGTACTTC.

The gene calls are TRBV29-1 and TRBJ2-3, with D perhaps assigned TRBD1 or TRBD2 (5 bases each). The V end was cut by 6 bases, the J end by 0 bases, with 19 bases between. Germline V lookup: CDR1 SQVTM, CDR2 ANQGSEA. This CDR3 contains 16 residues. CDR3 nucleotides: TGCAGCGTCGTAGGTGCTAGAGGGACCAGCACAGATACGCAGTATTTT. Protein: CSVVGARGTSTDTQYF.

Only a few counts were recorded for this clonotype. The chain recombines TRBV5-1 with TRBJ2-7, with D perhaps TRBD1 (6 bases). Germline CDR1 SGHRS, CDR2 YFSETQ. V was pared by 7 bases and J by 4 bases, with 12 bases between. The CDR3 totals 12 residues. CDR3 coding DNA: TGCGCCAGCTCGGACAGCCAATACGAGCAGTACTTC. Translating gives CASSDSQYEQYF.

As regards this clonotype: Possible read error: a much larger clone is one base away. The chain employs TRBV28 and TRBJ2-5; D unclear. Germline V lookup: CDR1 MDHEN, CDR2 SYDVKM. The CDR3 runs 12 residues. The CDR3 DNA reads TGTGCCAGCAGTGCCGGGTTGGAGACCCACTACTTC. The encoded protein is CASSAGLETHYF.

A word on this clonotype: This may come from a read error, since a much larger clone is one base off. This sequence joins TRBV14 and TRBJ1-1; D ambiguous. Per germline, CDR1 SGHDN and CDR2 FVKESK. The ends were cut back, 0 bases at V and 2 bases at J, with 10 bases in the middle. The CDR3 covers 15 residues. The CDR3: CASSQDRAVNTEAFF. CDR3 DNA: TGTGCCAGCAGCCAAGATCGGGCGGTTAACACTGAAGCTTTCTTT.

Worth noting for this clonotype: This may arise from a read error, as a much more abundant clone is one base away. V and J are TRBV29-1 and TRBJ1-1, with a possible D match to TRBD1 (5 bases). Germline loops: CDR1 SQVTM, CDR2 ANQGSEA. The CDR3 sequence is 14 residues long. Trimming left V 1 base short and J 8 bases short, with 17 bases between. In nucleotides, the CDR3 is TGCAGCGTTGAAGGCGACAGCTATAGGAAAGAAGCTTTCTTT. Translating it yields CSVEGDSYRKEAFF.

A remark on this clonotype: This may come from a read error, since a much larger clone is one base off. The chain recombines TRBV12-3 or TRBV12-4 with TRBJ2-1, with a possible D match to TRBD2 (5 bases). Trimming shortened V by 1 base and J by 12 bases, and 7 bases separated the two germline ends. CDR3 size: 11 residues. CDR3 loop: CASSLERRQFF. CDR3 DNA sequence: TGTGCCAGCAGTTTAGAGCGGAGGCAGTTCTTC.

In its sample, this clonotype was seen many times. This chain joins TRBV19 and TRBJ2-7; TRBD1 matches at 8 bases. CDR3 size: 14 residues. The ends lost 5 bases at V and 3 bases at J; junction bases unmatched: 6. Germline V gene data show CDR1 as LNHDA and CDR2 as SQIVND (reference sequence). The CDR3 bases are TGTGCCAGTAGTCCGGGACAGGCCATCTACGAGCAGTACTTC. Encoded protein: CASSPGQAIYEQYF. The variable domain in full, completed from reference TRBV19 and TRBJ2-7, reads DGGITQSPKYLFRKEGQNVTLSCEQNLNHDAMYWYRQDPGQGLRLIYYSQIVNDFQKGDIAEGYSVSREKKESFPLTVTSAQKNPTAFYLCASSPGQAIYEQYFGPGTRLTVT.

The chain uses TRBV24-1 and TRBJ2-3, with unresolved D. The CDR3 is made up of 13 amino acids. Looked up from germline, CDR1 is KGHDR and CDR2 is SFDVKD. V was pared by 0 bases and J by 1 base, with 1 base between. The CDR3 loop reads CATSDLGTDTQYF. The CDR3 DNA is TGTGCCACCAGTGATTTGGGCACAGATACGCAGTATTTT.

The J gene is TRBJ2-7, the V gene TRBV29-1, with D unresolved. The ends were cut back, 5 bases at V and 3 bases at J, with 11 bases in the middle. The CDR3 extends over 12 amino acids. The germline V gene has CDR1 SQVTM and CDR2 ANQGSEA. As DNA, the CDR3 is TGCAGCGTTATGACCGCCGGCTACGAGCAGTACTTC. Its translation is CSVMTAGYEQYF.

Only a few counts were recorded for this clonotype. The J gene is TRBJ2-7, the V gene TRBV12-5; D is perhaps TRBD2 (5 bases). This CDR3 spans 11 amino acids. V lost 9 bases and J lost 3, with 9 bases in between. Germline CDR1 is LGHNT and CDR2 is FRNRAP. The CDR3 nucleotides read TGTGCTAGCAGCCGGGACTACGAGCAGTACTTC. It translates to CASSRDYEQYF. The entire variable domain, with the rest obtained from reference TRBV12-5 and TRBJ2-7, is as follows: DARVTQTPRHKVTEMGQEVTMRCQPILGHNTVFWYRQTMMQGLELLAYFRNRAPLDDSGMPKDRFSAEMPDATLATLKIQPSEPRDSAVYFCASSRDYEQYFGPGTRLTVT.

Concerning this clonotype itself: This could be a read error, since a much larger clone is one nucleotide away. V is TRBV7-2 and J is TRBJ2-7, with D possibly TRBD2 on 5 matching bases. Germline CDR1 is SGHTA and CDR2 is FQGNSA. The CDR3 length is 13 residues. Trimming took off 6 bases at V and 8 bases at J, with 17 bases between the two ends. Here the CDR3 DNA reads TGTGCCAGCAGGAATTTAGGGAGTCACAAGCAGTACTTC. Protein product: CASRNLGSHKQYF.

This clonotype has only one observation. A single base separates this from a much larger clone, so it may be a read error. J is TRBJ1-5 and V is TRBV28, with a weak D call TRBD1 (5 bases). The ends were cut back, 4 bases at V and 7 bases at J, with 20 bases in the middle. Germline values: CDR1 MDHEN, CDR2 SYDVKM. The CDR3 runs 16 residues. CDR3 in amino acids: CASSSDTWGVYQPQHF. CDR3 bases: TGTGCCAGCAGTTCCGACACATGGGGCGTTTACCAGCCCCAGCATTTT.

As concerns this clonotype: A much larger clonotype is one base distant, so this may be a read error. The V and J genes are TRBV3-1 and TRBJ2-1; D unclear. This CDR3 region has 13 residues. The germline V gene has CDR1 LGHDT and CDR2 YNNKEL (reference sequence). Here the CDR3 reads CASSSRRENEKFF. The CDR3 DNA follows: TGTGCCAGCAGCTCAAGGCGAGAGAATGAGAAGTTCTTC.

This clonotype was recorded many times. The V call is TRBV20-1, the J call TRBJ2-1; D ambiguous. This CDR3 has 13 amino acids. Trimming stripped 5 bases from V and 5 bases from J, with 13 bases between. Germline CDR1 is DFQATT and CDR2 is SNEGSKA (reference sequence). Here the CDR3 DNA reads TGCAGTGCTCCGCCACGGACGGACAATGAGCAGTTCTTC. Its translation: CSAPPRTDNEQFF.